This T cell receptor beta chain came from a study of shared clonotypes between healthy human individuals. The protocol was immunoSEQ multiplex PCR, while the TCRdb copy is restricted to in-frame clones and leaves out a portion. The table shows some 2.1 million clones, with roughly 96% occurring only once. Unmatched junction bases numbered 7, after V lost 6 bases and J lost 5 bases. The CDR3 has 14 residues. The germline CDR1 and CDR2 sequences are SNHLY and FYNNEI. Study-wide results and limits: Non-shared clonotypes showed lower generation probabilities than clonotypes common to all four donors. Naive subsets usually exceeded memory subsets in estimated richness.

This clone has only one observation. Antigen unknown. This TCR was recovered from a man younger than 30 in good health. Source material: naive CD4+ T cells sorted from blood. Subset: CD45RA+ positively selected. The rearrangement joins TRBV2 to TRBJ2-7, with 10 bases aligning to TRBD1. CDR3 residues: CASRAGDRGNEQYF. CDR3 DNA: TGTGCCAGCAGGGCTGGGGACAGGGGCAACGAGCAGTACTTC. Variable domain in full (rest from reference TRBV2 and TRBJ2-7): EPEVTQTPSHQVTQMGQEVILRCVPISNHLYFYWYRQILGQKVEFLVSFYNNEISEKSEIFDDQFSVERPDGSNFTLKIRSTKLEDSAMYFCASRAGDRGNEQYFGPGTRLTVT.